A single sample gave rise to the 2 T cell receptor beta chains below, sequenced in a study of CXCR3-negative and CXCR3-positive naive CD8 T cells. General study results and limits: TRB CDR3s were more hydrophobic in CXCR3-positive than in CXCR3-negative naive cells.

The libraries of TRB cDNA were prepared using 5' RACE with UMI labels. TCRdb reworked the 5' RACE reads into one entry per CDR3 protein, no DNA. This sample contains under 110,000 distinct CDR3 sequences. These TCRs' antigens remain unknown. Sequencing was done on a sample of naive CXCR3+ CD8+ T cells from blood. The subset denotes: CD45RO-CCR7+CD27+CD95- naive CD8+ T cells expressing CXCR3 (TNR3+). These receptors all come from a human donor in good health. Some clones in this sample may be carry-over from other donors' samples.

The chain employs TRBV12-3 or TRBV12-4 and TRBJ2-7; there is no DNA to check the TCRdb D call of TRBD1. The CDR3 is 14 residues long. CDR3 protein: CASSFGADTYEQYF.

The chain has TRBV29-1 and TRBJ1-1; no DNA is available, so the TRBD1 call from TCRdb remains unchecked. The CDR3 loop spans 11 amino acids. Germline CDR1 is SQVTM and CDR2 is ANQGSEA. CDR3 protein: CSVPEGVYAFF.